The 18 T cell receptor beta chains below all came from one sample that was sequenced in a study of early T cells in non-severe SARS-CoV-2 infection. TCRdb analysed the 5' RACE reads with MiXCR anew, one entry per CDR3 protein. The table records about 50,000 distinct CDR3 sequences, 7.5% to 10% of them present only once. Sequencing was carried out using whole blood. These receptors all come from an adult who was a healthcare worker with PCR-confirmed SARS-CoV-2 infection or an uninfected control (not recorded which).

The V gene is TRBV29-1, the J gene TRBJ2-7; 9 bases are shared with TRBD2. V shed 4 bases and J 1 base; nucleotides not matched to a gene: 5. Germline assignment: CDR1 SQVTM and CDR2 ANQGSEA. The CDR3 spans 14 residues. Here the CDR3 DNA reads TGCAGCGTTGTTAAAACTAGCGGGTCCTACGAGCAGTACTTC. Amino acid sequence: CSVVKTSGSYEQYF.

A few counts support this clonotype. The chain employs TRBV7-2 and TRBJ2-3, with 9 nucleotides matching TRBD1. The CDR3 spans 16 residues. V shed 5 bases, J shed 6 bases, and the junction held 12 bases outside the gene matches. Germline-derived CDR1 and CDR2 are SGHTA and FQGNSA. CDR3 residues: CASSPPDRGVADTQYF. Written as DNA, the CDR3 is TGTGCCAGCAGCCCACCTGACAGGGGGGTTGCCGATACGCAGTATTTT.

The CDR3 DNA reads TGTGCCAGCAGCTTAGCCCTGGGGGCCCGCTCCTACGAGCAGTACTTC. This gives the protein CASSLALGARSYEQYF. The V call is TRBV7-2, the J call TRBJ2-7, with D possibly matching TRBD1 (6 bases). Trimming took 0 bases from V and 0 from J, leaving 12 bases between them. There are 16 residues in the CDR3. The germline V gene encodes CDR1 SGHTA and CDR2 FQGNSA. The complete variable domain, with remaining parts taken from reference TRBV7-2 and TRBJ2-7, reads GAGVSQSPSNKVTEKGKDVELRCDPISGHTALYWYRQSLGQGLEFLIYFQGNSAPDKSGLPSDRFSAERTGGSVSTLTIQRTQQEDSAVYLCASSLALGARSYEQYFGPGTRLTVT.

Ten or more counts support this clonotype. The CDR3 DNA reads as TGCAGTGCCTCGGGACAAACCTACGAGCAGTACTTC. Residues: CSASGQTYEQYF. V and J are TRBV20-1 and TRBJ2-7; tentatively, D is TRBD1 (6 bases). Trimming stripped 6 bases from V and 2 bases from J, with 11 bases between. Germline V gene sequence: CDR1 DFQATT, CDR2 SNEGSKA (reference sequence). The CDR3 spans 12 residues.

At least ten counts were recorded for this clonotype. The V gene is TRBV29-1, the J gene TRBJ1-1, with 10 positions matching TRBD1. This CDR3 region has 14 residues. Trimming at V came to 4 bases and at J to 8 bases, leaving 10 bases not matched to a gene. Germline V lookup: CDR1 SQVTM, CDR2 ANQGSEA. CDR3 in amino acids: CSVAETGGDSEAFF. CDR3 DNA: TGCAGCGTTGCTGAGACAGGGGGCGACTCGGAAGCTTTCTTT.

The table lists this clonotype with many counts. This chain connects TRBV5-1 to TRBJ2-6; 8 nucleotides line up with TRBD1. Trimming removed 2 bases from V and 0 bases from J; junction bases left unmatched: 16. Germline V gene data show CDR1 as SGHRS and CDR2 as YFSETQ. The length of the CDR3 is 21 residues. CDR3: CASSFAQAKRDRGSGANVLTF. The CDR3 DNA reads as TGCGCCAGCAGCTTTGCCCAAGCGAAACGAGACAGGGGCTCTGGGGCCAACGTCCTGACTTTC.

This clonotype was seen more than once but under ten times. CDR3 in amino acids: CSAPSGWGQGSFGTEAFF. CDR3 coding DNA: TGCAGCGCCCCCTCAGGCTGGGGGCAGGGATCCTTCGGGACTGAAGCTTTCTTT. This chain uses TRBV20-1 with TRBJ1-1; D may be TRBD1 (6 bases). This CDR3 spans 18 amino acids. Germline CDR1 and CDR2: DFQATT and SNEGSKA (reference sequence).

This clonotype occurred many times. The chain couples TRBV11-2 to TRBJ2-7, with D possibly being TRBD1 or TRBD2 (5 bases each). The CDR3 has 14 residues. Germline V lookup: CDR1 SGHAT, CDR2 FQNNGV. With 1 base removed from V and 3 bases from J, the gap between germline ends came to 10 bases. For the CDR3, the DNA is TGTGCCAGCAGCTTAGTAGAGGGGATCTACGAGCAGTACTTC. It codes for CASSLVEGIYEQYF.

This clonotype showed up just a few times. The chain recombines TRBV5-6 with TRBJ2-4, with D perhaps matching TRBD1 or TRBD2 (5 bases each). The CDR3 covers 13 residues. V lost 0 bases to trimming and J lost 6 bases, with 7 bases between them. Germline-derived CDR1 and CDR2 are SGHDT and YYEEEE. CDR3 sequence reads: CASSLAGTNIQYF. The CDR3 bases are TGTGCCAGCAGCTTGGCCGGGACAAACATTCAGTACTTC. Drawing the rest from reference TRBV5-6 and TRBJ2-4, the complete variable domain is DAGVTQSPTHLIKTRGQQVTLRCSPKSGHDTVSWYQQALGQGPQFIFQYYEEEERQRGNFPDRFSGHQFPNYSSELNVNALLLGDSALYLCASSLAGTNIQYFGAGTRLSVL.

At least ten counts were recorded for this clonotype. J is TRBJ2-1 and V is TRBV5-6; 7 bases agree with TRBD1. Germline CDR1 is SGHDT and CDR2 is YYEEEE. CDR3 length: 13 amino acids. The V segment lost 4 bases and the J segment 8 bases; nucleotides outside the gene matches: 6. The CDR3 nucleotides are TGTGCCAGCAGCCAAACAGGGGTCGATGAGCAGTTCTTC. This sequence encodes CASSQTGVDEQFF.

This clonotype was recorded many times. The J gene is TRBJ2-3, the V gene TRBV19; the match to TRBD2 covers 10 bases. This CDR3 has 19 residues. Germline CDR1 is LNHDA and CDR2 is SQIVND (reference sequence). Germline trimming cut 5 bases from V and 2 bases from J; bases unmatched to any gene: 16. The CDR3: CASSVLPRVAGGTTDTQYF. In DNA, the CDR3 is TGTGCCAGTAGTGTCCTTCCCCGGGTAGCGGGAGGAACCACAGATACGCAGTATTTT. Full variable domain (rest looked up from reference TRBV19 and TRBJ2-3): DGGITQSPKYLFRKEGQNVTLSCEQNLNHDAMYWYRQDPGQGLRLIYYSQIVNDFQKGDIAEGYSVSREKKESFPLTVTSAQKNPTAFYLCASSVLPRVAGGTTDTQYFGPGTRLTVL.

The chain employs TRBV16 and TRBJ1-5; D possibly corresponds to TRBD1 (5 bases). V was trimmed by 3 bases and J by 7 bases, leaving 13 bases between them. CDR3 size: 14 residues. The germline V gene encodes CDR1 KGHSY and CDR2 FQNENV. The CDR3 region is CASSQGPEGQPQHF. For the CDR3, the DNA is TGTGCCAGCAGCCAGGGTCCCGAGGGGCAGCCCCAGCATTTT.

This clonotype was picked up a small number of times. This CDR3 reads CSAGPGLAGGHSTDTQYF. The CDR3 DNA reads as TGCAGTGCGGGACCGGGACTAGCGGGAGGTCATAGCACAGATACGCAGTATTTT. The rearrangement joins TRBV20-1 to TRBJ2-3; 15 bases fit TRBD2. V shed 6 bases, J shed 0 bases, and the junction held 10 bases outside the gene matches. The CDR3 runs to 18 residues. The germline gives CDR1 DFQATT, CDR2 SNEGSKA (reference sequence).

The genes are TRBV12-3 or TRBV12-4 and TRBJ1-1; D remains unclear. The V end was cut by 4 bases, the J end by 1 base, with 7 bases between. The CDR3 extends over 13 amino acids. The CDR3 DNA follows: TGTGCCAGCAGTTCCGTCGGGAACACTGAAGCTTTCTTT. Encoded protein: CASSSVGNTEAFF.

The sample holds many counts of this clonotype. The chain combines TRBV4-3 with TRBJ2-2; TRBD1 matches at 8 bases. The V gene end was trimmed by 4 bases and the J gene end by 4 bases; junction bases not matched to a gene: 5. The CDR3 spans 15 residues. CDR1 and CDR2 (germline): LGHNA, YSLEER. In DNA, the CDR3 is TGCGCCAGCAGCCCCGCCAGGGGGCCCACCGGGGAGCTGTTTTTT. Its translation: CASSPARGPTGELFF.

In this sample, this clonotype turned up a few times. This chain connects TRBV7-2 to TRBJ1-2; 7 bases align to TRBD1. The CDR3 runs 14 residues. The V segment lost 5 bases and the J segment 6 bases; nucleotides outside the gene matches: 9. Germline values: CDR1 SGHTA, CDR2 FQGNSA. The CDR3 loop is CASSPATGSDGYTF. Written as DNA, the CDR3 is TGTGCCAGCAGCCCCGCGACAGGGTCGGATGGCTACACCTTC.

V usage is TRBV6-2 or TRBV6-3 and J usage is TRBJ2-7, with D possibly matching TRBD1 (6 bases). V lost 6 bases and J lost 3, with 18 bases in between. Per germline, CDR1 MNHEY and CDR2 SVGEGT. CDR3 length equals 15 residues. CDR3 nucleotide sequence: TGTGCCAGCAGGCCCAGGGGATTCCGAGTCTACGAGCAGTACTTC. It codes for CASRPRGFRVYEQYF.

This clonotype showed up many times. The chain has TRBV5-1 and TRBJ2-7; 8 bases align to TRBD2. This CDR3 is 16 amino acids long. Germline V gives CDR1 SGHRS, CDR2 YFSETQ. V was pared by 4 bases and J by 2 bases, with 11 bases of the junction left unmatched. The CDR3 coding sequence is TGCGCCAGCAGCACGACTAGCGCGAGGGGTACCTACGAGCAGTACTTC. This codes for CASSTTSARGTYEQYF.